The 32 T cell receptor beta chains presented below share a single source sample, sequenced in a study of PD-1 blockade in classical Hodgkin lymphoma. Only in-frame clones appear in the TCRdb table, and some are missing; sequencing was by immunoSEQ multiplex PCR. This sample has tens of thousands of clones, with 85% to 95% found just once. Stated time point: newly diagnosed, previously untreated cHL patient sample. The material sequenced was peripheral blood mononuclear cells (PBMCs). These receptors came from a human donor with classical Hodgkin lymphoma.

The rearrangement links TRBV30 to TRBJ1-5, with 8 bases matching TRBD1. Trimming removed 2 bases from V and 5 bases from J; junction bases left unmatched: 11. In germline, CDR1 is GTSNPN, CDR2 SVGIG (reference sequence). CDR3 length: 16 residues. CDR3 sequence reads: CAWSRRPGQGDQPQHF. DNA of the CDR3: TGTGCCTGGAGTCGAAGGCCCGGACAGGGAGATCAGCCCCAGCATTTT.

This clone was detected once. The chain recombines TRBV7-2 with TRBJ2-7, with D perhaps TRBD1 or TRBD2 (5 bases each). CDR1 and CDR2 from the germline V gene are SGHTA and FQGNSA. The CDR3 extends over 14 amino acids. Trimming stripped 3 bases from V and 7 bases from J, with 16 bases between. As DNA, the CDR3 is TGTGCCAGCAGCTTTGTGGGGACCGCGGTGGAGCAGTACTTC. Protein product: CASSFVGTAVEQYF.

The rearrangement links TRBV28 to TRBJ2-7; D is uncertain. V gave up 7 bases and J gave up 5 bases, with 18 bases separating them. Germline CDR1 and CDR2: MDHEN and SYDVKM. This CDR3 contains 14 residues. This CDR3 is CASTQSRISHEQYF. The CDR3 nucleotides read TGTGCCAGCACCCAGAGTCGCATTTCCCACGAGCAGTACTTC. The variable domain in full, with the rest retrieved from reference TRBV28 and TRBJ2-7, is DVKVTQSSRYLVKRTGEKVFLECVQDMDHENMFWYRQDPGLGLRLIYFSYDVKMKEKGDIPEGYSVSREKKERFSLILESASTNQTSMYLCASTQSRISHEQYFGPGTRLTVT.

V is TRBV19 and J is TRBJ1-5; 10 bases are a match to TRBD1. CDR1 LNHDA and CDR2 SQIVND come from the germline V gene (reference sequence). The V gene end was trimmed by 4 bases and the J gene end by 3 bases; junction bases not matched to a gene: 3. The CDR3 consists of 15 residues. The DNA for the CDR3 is TGTGCCAGTAGTAGGACAGGGGGTACCAATCAGCCCCAGCATTTT. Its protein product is CASSRTGGTNQPQHF.

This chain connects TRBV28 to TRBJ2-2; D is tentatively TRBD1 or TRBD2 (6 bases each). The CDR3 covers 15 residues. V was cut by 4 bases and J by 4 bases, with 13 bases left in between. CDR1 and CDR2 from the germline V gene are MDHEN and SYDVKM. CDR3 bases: TGTGCCAGCAGTTCGACCTCGGGGGCCACCGGGGAGCTGTTTTTT. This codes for CASSSTSGATGELFF.

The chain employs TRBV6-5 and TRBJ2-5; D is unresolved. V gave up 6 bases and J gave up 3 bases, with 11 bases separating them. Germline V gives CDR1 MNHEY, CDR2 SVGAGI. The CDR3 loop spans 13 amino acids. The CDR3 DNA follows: TGTGCCAGCAGGGTAGTTTATGAAGAGACCCAGTACTTC. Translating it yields CASRVVYEETQYF.

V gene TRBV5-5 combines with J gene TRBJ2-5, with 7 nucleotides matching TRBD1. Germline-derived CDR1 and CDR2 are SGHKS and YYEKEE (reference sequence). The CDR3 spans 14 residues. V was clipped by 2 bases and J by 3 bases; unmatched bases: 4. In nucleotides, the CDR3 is TGTGCCAGCAGCTTAACAGGGGTGGAAGAGACCCAGTACTTC. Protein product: CASSLTGVEETQYF.

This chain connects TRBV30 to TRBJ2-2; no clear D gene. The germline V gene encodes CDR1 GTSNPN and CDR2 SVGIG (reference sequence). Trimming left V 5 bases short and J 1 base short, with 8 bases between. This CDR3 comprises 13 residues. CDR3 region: CAWGNLNTGELFF. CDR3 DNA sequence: TGTGCCTGGGGGAATCTGAACACCGGGGAGCTGTTTTTT.

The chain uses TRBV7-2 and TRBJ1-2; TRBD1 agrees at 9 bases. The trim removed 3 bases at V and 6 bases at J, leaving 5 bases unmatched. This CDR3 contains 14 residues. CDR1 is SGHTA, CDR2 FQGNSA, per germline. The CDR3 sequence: CASSFRTGDDGYTF. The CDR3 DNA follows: TGTGCCAGCAGCTTCCGGACAGGGGACGATGGCTACACCTTC.

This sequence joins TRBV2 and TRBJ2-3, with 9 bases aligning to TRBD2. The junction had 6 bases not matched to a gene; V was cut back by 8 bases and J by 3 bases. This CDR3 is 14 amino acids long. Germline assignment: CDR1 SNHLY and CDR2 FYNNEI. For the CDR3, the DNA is TGTGCCAGCGGGGGACTAGCTGAAACAGATACGCAGTATTTT. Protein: CASGGLAETDTQYF.

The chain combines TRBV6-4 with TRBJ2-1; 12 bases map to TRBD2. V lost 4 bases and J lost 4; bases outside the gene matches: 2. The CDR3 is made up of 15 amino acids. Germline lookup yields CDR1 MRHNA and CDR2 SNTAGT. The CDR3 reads CASSAGTSGYNEQFF. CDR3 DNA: TGTGCCAGCAGTGCCGGGACTAGCGGGTACAATGAGCAGTTCTTC.

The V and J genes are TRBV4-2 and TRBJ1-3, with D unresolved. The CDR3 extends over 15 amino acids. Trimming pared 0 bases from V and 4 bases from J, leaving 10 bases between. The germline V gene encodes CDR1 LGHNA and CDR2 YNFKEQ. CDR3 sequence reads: CASSQDRNDGNTIYF. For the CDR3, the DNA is TGTGCCAGCAGCCAAGATAGAAATGACGGAAACACCATATATTTT.

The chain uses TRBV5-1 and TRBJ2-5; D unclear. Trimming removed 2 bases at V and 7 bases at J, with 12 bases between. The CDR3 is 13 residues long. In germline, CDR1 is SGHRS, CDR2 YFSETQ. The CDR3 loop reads CASSFLPGGTQYF. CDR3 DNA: TGCGCCAGCAGCTTTCTACCTGGCGGGACCCAGTACTTC.

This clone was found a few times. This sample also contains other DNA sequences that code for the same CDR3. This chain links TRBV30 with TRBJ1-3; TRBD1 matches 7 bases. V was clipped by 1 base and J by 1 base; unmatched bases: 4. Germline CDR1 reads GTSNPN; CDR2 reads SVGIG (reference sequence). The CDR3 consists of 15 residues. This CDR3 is CAWSADRDSGNTIYF. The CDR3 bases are TGTGCCTGGAGTGCCGACAGGGATTCTGGAAACACCATATATTTT.

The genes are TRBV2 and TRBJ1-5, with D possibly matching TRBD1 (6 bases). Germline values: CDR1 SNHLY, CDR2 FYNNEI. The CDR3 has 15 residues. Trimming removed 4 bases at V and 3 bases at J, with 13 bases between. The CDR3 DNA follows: TGTGCCAGCAGTGGAGGGGGGGGCATCAATCAGCCCCAGCATTTT. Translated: CASSGGGGINQPQHF.

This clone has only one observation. This CDR3 reads CASSLRASGSLETQYF. CDR3 coding DNA: TGTGCCAGCAGTTTAAGGGCTAGCGGGAGCTTGGAGACCCAGTACTTC. The chain carries TRBV28 and TRBJ2-5; 10 nucleotides align to TRBD2. Looked up from germline, CDR1 is MDHEN and CDR2 is SYDVKM. V shed 2 bases and J 5 bases; nucleotides not matched to a gene: 8. The CDR3 covers 16 residues. Drawing the rest from reference TRBV28 and TRBJ2-5, the complete variable domain is DVKVTQSSRYLVKRTGEKVFLECVQDMDHENMFWYRQDPGLGLRLIYFSYDVKMKEKGDIPEGYSVSREKKERFSLILESASTNQTSMYLCASSLRASGSLETQYFGPGTRLLVL.

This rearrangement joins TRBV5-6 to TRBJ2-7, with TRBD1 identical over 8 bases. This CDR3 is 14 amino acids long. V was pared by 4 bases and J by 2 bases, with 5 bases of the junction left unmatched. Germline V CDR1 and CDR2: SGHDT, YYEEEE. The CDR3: CASSGDRIPYEQYF. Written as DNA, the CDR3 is TGTGCCAGCAGCGGGGACAGGATCCCCTACGAGCAGTACTTC.

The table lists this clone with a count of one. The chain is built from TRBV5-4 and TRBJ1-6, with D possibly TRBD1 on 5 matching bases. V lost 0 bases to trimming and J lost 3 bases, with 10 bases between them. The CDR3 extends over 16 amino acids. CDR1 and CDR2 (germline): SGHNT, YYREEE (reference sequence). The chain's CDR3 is CASSLVKGNYNSPLHF. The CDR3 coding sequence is TGTGCCAGCAGCTTGGTTAAGGGGAACTATAATTCACCCCTCCACTTT.

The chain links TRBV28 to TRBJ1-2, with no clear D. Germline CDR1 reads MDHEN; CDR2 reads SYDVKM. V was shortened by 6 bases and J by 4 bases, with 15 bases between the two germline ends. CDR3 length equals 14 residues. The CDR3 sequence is CASSPLPPGYGYTF. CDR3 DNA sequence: TGTGCCAGCAGCCCCCTCCCCCCAGGCTATGGCTACACCTTC.

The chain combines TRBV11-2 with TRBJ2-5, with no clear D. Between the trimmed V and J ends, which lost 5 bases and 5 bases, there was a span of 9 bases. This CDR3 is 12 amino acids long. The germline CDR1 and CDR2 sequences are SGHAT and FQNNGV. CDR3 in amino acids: CASSESIETQYF. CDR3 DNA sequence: TGTGCCAGCAGCGAAAGCATCGAGACCCAGTACTTC.

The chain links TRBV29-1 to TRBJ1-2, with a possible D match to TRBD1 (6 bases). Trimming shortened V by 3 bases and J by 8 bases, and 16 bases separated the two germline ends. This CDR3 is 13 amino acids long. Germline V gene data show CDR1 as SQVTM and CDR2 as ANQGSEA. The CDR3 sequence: CSVEIDRFGGYTF. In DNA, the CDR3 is TGCAGCGTTGAGATAGACAGGTTCGGCGGCTACACCTTC.

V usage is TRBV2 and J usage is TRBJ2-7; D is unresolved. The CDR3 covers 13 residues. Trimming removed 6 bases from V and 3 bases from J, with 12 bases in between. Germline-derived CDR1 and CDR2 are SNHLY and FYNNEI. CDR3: CASSPGSIYEQYF. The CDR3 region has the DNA TGTGCCAGCAGCCCCGGGTCAATCTACGAGCAGTACTTC. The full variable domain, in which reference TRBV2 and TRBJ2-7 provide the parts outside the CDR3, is EPEVTQTPSHQVTQMGQEVILRCVPISNHLYFYWYRQILGQKVEFLVSFYNNEISEKSEIFDDQFSVERPDGSNFTLKIRSTKLEDSAMYFCASSPGSIYEQYFGPGTRLTVT.

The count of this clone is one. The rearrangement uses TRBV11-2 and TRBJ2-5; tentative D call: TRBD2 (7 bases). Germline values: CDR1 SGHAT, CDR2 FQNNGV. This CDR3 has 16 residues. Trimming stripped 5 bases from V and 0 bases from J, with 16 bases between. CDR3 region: CASSLRGGQYQETQYF. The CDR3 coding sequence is TGTGCCAGCAGCCTCCGCGGGGGCCAGTACCAAGAGACCCAGTACTTC.

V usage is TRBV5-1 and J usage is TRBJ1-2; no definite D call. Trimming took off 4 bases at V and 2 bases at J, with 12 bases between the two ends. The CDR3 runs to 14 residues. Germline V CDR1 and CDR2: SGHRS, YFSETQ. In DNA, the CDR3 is TGCGCCAGCAGCCTATTTACTGAGAACTATGGCTACACCTTC. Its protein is CASSLFTENYGYTF.

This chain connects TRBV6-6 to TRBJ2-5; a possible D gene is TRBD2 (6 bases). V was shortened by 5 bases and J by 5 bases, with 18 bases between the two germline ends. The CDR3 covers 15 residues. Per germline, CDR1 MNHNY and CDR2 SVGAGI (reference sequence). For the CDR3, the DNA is TGTGCCAGCAGTAATTTCGGGACTCCGGGGGAGACCCAGTACTTC. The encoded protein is CASSNFGTPGETQYF.

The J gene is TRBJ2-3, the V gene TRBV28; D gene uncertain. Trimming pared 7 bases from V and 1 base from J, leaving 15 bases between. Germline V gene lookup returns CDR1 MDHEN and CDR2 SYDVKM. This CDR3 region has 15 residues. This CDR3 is CASISDYYRTDTQYF. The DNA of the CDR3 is TGTGCCAGCATCTCCGATTATTATCGCACAGATACGCAGTATTTT. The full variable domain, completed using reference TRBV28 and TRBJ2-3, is DVKVTQSSRYLVKRTGEKVFLECVQDMDHENMFWYRQDPGLGLRLIYFSYDVKMKEKGDIPEGYSVSREKKERFSLILESASTNQTSMYLCASISDYYRTDTQYFGPGTRLTVL.

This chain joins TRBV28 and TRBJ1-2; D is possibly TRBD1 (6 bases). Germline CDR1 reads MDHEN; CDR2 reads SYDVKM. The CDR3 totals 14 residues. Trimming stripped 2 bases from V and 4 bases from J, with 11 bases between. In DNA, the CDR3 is TGTGCCAGCAGTTTAGGAGACAGGCCCTATGGCTACACCTTC. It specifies CASSLGDRPYGYTF.

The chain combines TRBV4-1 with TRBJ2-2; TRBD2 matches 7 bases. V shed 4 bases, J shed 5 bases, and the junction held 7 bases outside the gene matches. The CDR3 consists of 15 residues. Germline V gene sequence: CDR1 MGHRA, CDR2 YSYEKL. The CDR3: CASSRGFGGTGELFF. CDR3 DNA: TGCGCCAGCAGCCGAGGGTTCGGGGGGACCGGGGAGCTGTTTTTT.

CDR3 in amino acids: CAASSGRGSVYEQYF. As DNA, the CDR3 is TGTGCCGCGAGTTCGGGCAGGGGCTCCGTCTACGAGCAGTACTTC. This chain uses TRBV28 with TRBJ2-7; maybe TRBD1 (6 bases). This CDR3 is built from 15 residues. Germline V gene lookup returns CDR1 MDHEN and CDR2 SYDVKM. The ends were cut back, 11 bases at V and 3 bases at J, with 23 bases in the middle.

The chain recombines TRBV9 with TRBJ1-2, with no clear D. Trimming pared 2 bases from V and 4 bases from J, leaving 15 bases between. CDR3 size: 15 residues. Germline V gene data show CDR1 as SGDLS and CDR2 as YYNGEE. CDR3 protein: CASSVLGSQAYGYTF. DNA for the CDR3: TGTGCCAGCAGCGTTTTGGGGTCCCAGGCCTATGGCTACACCTTC.

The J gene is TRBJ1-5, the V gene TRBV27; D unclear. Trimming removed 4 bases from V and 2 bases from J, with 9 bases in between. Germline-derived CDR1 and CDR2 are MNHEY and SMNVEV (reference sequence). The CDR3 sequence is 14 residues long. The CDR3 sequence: CASSSLVGNQPQHF. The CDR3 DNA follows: TGTGCCAGCAGTTCCCTAGTGGGCAATCAGCCCCAGCATTTT.

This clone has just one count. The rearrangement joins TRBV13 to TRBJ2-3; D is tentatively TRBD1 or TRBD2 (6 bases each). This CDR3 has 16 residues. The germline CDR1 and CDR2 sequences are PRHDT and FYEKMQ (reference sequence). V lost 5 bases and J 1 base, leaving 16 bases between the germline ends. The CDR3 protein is CASSPRRGVGTDTQYF. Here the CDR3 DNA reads TGTGCCAGCAGCCCTCGGAGGGGGGTGGGCACAGATACGCAGTATTTT.